This T cell receptor beta chain was captured by sequencing in a study of T cells in Graves' hyperthyroidism and ophthalmopathy. Broader study findings: Researchers report that a 13 V-J model separated ophthalmopathy from stable hyperthyroidism.

Exclusions: uncontrolled infection, other autoimmune disease, pregnancy, lactation. From germline, CDR1 is SGHTS and CDR2 YDEGEE. The CDR3 has 14 amino acids. Trimming removed 4 bases from V and 5 bases from J; junction bases left unmatched: 8. This clonotype was recorded many times. No antigen is known for it. Researchers took RNA transcripts and amplified the TCR beta CDR3 regions from them. In the first-round RT-PCR of the TCR CDR3, the HTBI primer set was used. A single record per CDR3 protein comes from TCRdb applying MiXCR to the multiplex PCR reads. The sample has 300,000 to 450,000 distinct CDR3 sequences, about 14% seen once.

The chain links TRBV5-8 to TRBJ2-7; 8 nucleotides line up with TRBD1. This receptor was obtained from a woman aged 25-40 years with Graves' ophthalmopathy. Source material: blood. The CDR3 spells CASSPRTGIDEQYF. CDR3 coding DNA: TGTGCCAGCAGCCCCCGGACAGGGATAGACGAGCAGTACTTC. The entire variable domain, with the rest obtained from reference TRBV5-8 and TRBJ2-7, is as follows: EAGVTQSPTHLIKTRGQQATLRCSPISGHTSVYWYQQALGLGLQFLLWYDEGEERNRGNFPPRFSGRQFPNYSSELNVNALELEDSALYLCASSPRTGIDEQYFGPGTRLTVT.